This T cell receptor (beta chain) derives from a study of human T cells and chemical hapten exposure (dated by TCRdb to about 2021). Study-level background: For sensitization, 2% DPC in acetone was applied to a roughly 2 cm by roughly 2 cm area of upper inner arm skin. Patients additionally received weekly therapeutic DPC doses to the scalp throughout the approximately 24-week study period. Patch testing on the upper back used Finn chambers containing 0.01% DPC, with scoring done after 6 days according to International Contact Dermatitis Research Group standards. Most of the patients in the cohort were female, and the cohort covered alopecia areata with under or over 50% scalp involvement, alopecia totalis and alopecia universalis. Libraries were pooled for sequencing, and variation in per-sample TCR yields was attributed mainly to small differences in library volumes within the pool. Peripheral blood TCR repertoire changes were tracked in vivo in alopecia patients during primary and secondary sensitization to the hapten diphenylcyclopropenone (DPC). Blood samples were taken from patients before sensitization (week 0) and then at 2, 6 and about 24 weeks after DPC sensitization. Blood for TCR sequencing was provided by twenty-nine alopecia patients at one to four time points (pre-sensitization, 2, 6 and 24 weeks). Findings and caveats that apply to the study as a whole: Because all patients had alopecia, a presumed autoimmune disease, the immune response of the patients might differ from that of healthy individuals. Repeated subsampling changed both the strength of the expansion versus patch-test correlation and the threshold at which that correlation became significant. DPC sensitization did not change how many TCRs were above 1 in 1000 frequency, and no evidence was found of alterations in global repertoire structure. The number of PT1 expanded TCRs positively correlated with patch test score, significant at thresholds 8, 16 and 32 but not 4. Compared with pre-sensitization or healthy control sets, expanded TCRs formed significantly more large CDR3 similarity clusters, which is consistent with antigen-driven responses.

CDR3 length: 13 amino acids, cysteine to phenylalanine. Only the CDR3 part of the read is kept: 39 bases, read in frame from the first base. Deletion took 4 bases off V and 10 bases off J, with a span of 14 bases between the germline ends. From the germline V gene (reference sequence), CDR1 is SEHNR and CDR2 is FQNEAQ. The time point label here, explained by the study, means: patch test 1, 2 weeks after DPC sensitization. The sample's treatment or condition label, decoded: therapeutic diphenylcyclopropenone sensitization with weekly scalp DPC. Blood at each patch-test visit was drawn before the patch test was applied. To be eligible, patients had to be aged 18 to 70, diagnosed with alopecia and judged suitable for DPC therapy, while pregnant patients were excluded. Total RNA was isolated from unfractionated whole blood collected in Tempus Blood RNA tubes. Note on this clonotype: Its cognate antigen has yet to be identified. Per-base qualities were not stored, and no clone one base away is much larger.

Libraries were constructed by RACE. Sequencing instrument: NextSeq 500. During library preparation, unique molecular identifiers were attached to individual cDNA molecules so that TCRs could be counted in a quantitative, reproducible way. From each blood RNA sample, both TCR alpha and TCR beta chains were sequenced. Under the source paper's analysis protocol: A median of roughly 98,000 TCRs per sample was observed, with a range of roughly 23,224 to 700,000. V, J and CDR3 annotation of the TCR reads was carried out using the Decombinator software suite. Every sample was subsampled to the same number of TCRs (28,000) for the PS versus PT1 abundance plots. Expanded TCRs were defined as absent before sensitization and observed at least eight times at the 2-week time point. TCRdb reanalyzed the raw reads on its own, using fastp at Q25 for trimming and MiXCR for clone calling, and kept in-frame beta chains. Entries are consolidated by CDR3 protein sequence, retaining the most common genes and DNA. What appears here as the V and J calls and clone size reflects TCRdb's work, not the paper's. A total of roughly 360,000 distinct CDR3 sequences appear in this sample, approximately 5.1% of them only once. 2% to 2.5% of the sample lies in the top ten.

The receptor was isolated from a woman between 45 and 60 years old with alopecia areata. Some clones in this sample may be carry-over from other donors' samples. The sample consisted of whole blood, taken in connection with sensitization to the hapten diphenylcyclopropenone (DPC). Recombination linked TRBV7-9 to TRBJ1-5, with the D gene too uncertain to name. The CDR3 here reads CASSSTPGFPQHF. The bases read TGTGCCAGCAGCTCCACGCCAGGTTTTCCCCAGCATTTT. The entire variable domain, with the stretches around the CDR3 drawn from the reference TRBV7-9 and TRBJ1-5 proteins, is DTGVSQNPRHKITKRGQNVTFRCDPISEHNRLYWYRQTLGQGPEFLTYFQNEAQLEKSRLLSDRFSAERPKGSFSTLEIQRTEQGDSAMYLCASSSTPGFPQHFGDGTRLSIL.